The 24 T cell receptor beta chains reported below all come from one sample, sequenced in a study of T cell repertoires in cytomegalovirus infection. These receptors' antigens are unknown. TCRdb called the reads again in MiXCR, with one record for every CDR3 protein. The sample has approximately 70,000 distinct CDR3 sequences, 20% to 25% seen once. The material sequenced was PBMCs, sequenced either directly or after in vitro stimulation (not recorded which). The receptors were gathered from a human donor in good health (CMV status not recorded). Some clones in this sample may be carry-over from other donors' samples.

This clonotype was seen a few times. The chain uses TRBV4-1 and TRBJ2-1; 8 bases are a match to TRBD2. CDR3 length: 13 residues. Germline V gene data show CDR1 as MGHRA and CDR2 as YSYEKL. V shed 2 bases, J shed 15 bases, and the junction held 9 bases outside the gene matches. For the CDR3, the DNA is TGCGCCAGCAGCCAACATGGTAGCGGGAAGGGGTTCTTC. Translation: CASSQHGSGKGFF.

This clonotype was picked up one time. The CDR3: CASSLTAFGARELFF. CDR3 sequence (DNA): TGTGCCAGCAGCTTAACGGCTTTCGGCGCCCGGGAGCTGTTTTTT. V gene TRBV7-3 combines with J gene TRBJ2-2; D is uncertain. V gave up 0 bases and J gave up 9 bases, with 14 bases separating them. The germline gives CDR1 SGHTA, CDR2 FQGTGA. CDR3 length: 15 residues.

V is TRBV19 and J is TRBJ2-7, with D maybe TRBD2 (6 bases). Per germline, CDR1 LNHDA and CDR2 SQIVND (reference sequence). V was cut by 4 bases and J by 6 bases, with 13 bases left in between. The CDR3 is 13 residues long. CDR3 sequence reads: CASSTVGGGEQYF. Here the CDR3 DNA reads TGTGCCAGTAGTACCGTGGGGGGAGGCGAGCAGTACTTC.

The chain's CDR3 is CASSPHSYEQYF. In nucleotides, the CDR3 is TGTGCCAGCAGTCCTCACTCCTACGAGCAGTACTTC. The chain recombines TRBV6-2 or TRBV6-3 with TRBJ2-7; D gene unclear. The germline gives CDR1 MNHEY, CDR2 SVGEGT. Trimming shortened V by 5 bases and J by 0 bases, and 5 bases separated the two germline ends. The CDR3 runs to 12 residues.

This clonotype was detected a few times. CDR3 sequence: CSARVRGLAGVSEQYF. CDR3 bases: TGCAGTGCTAGAGTCAGGGGACTAGCGGGAGTAAGCGAGCAGTACTTC. The chain is built from TRBV20-1 and TRBJ2-7, with 14 bases that match TRBD2. The CDR3 runs to 16 residues. V shed 1 base, J shed 6 bases, and the junction held 8 bases outside the gene matches. Germline lookup yields CDR1 DFQATT and CDR2 SNEGSKA (reference sequence).

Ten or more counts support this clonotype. In nucleotides, the CDR3 is TGTGCCAGCAGCTTAAGAAAGGGGCCAGATAACTATGGCTACACCTTC. Translation: CASSLRKGPDNYGYTF. This chain connects TRBV7-2 to TRBJ1-2, with a weak D call TRBD1 (5 bases). The CDR3 totals 16 residues. Germline V gene sequence: CDR1 SGHTA, CDR2 FQGNSA. Trimming removed 2 bases from V and 1 base from J, with 14 bases in between.

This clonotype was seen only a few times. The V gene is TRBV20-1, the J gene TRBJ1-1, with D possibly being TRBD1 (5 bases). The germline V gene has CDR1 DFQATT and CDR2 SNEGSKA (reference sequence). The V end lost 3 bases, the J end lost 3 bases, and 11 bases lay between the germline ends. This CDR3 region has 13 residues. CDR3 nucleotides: TGCAGTGCTAGTTTTGGGGCTTACACTGAAGCTTTCTTT. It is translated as CSASFGAYTEAFF.

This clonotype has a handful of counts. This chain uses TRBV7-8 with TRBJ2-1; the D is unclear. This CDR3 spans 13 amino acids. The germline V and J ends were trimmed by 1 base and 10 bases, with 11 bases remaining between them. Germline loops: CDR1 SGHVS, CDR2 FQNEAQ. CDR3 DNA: TGTGCCAGCAGCTTAGGTAGGGCTAGGGAGCAGTTCTTC. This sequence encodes CASSLGRAREQFF.

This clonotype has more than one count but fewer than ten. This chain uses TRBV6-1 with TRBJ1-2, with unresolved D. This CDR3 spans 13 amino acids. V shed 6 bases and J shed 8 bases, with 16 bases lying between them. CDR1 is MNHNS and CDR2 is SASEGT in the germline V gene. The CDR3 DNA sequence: TGTGCCAGCAGGTCCCAGGACCCATTAGGCTACACCTTC. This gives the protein CASRSQDPLGYTF.

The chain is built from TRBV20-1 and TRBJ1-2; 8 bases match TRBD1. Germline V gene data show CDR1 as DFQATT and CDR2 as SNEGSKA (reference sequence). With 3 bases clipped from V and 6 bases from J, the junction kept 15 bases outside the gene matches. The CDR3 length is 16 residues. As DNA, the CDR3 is TGCAGTGCTAGGTTGGACAGGGTCCGATTTGGGGATGGCTACACCTTC. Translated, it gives CSARLDRVRFGDGYTF.

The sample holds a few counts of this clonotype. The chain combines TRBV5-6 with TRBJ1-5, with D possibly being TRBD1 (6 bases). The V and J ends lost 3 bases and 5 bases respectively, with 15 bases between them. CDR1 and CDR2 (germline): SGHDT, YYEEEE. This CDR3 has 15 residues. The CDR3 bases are TGTGCCAGCAGCTCATCAACAGGGTGGGATCAGCCCCAGCATTTT. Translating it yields CASSSSTGWDQPQHF.

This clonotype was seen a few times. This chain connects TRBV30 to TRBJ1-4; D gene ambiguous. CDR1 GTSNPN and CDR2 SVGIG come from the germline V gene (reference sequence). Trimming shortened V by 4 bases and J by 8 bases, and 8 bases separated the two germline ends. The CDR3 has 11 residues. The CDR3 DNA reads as TGTGCCTGGAAGTCAGACGAAAAACTGTTTTTT. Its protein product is CAWKSDEKLFF.

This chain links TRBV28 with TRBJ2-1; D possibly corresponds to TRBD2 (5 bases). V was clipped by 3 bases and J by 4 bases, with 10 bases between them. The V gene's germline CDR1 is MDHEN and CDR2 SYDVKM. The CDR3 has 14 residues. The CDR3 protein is CASSFLGIYNEQFF. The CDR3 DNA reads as TGTGCCAGCAGTTTCCTCGGGATTTACAATGAGCAGTTCTTC.

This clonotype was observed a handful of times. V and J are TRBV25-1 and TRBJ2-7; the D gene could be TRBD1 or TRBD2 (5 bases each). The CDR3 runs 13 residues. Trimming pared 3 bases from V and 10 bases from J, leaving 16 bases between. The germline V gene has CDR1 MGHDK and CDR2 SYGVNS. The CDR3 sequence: CASSDGGSRRQYV. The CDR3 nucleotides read TGTGCCAGCAGTGATGGGGGATCACGACGTCAGTACGTC.

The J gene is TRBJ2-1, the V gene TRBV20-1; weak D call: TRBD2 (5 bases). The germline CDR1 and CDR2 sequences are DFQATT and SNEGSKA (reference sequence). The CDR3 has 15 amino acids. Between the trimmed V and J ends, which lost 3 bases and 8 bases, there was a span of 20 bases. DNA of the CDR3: TGCAGTGCTAGTGGGATAGCGCTGTCTAGGGATGAGCAGTTCTTC. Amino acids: CSASGIALSRDEQFF.

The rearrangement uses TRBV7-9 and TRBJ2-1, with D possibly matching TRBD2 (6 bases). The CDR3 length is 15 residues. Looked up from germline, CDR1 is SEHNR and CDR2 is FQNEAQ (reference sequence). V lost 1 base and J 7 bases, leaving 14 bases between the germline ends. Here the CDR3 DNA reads TGTGCCAGCAGCTTAGTCCCGGCGGGGAAGAATGAGCAGTTCTTC. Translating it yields CASSLVPAGKNEQFF.

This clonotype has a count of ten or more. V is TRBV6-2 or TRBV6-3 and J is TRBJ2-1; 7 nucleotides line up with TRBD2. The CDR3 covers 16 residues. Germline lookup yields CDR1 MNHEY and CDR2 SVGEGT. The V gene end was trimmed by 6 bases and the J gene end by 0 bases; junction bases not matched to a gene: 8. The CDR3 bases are TGTGCCAGCAGAACCCGGCGGGGGAGCTCCTACAATGAGCAGTTCTTC. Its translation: CASRTRRGSSYNEQFF.

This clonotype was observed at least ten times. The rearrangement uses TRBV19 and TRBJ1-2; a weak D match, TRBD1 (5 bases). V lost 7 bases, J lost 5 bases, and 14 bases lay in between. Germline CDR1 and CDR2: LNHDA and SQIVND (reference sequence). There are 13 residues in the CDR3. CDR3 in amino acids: CASTRGTVYGYTF. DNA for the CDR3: TGTGCCAGTACCCGCGGGACGGTGTATGGCTACACCTTC.

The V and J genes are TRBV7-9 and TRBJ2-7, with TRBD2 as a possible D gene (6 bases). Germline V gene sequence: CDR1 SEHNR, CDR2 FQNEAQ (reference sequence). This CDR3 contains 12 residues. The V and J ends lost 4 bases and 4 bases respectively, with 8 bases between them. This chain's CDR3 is CASSSGVYEQYF. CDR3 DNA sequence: TGTGCCAGCAGCTCGGGAGTATACGAGCAGTACTTC.

This CDR3 is CASRKPGRANEQFF. The CDR3 nucleotides read TGTGCCAGCAGGAAACCGGGGCGGGCTAATGAGCAGTTCTTC. This chain uses TRBV12-3 or TRBV12-4 with TRBJ2-1; perhaps D is TRBD1 or TRBD2 (5 bases each). V lost 6 bases, J lost 7 bases, and 16 bases lay in between. This CDR3 has 14 residues.

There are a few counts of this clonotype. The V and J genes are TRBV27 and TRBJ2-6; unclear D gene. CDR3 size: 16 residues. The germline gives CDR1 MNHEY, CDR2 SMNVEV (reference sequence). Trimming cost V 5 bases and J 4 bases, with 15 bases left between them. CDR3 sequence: CASSPLSTTGANVLTF. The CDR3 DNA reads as TGTGCCAGCAGTCCCCTATCAACCACCGGGGCCAACGTCCTGACTTTC. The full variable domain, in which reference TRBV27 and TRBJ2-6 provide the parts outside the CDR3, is EAQVTQNPRYLITVTGKKLTVTCSQNMNHEYMSWYRQDPGLGLRQIYYSMNVEVTDKGDVPEGYKVSRKEKRNFPLILESPSPNQTSLYFCASSPLSTTGANVLTFGAGSRLTVL.

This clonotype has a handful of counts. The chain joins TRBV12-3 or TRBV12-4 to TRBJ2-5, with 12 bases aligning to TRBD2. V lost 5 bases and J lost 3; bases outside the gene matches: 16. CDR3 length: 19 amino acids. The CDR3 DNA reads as TGTGCCAGCAGTCGCGGACAGCTACCCAGGACTAGCGGGGAAGAGACCCAGTACTTC. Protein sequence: CASSRGQLPRTSGEETQYF.

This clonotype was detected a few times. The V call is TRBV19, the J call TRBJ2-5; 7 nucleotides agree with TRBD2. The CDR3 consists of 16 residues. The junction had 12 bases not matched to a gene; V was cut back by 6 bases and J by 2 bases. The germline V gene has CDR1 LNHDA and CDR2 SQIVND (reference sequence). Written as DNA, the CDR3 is TGTGCCAGTAGGAAGCGGGAAGGGACGGCTCAAGAGACCCAGTACTTC. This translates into CASRKREGTAQETQYF.

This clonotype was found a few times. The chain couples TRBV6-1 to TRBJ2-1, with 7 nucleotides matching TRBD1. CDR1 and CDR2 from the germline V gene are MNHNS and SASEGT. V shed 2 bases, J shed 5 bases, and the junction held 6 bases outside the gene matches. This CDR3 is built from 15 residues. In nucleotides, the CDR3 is TGTGCCAGCAGTGAACAGGGGGTTCCTAACAATGAGCAGTTCTTC. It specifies CASSEQGVPNNEQFF.